The present entry profiles one TCR beta chain with its context. Produced via immunoSEQ multiplex PCR; TCRdb's table is partial and in-frame only. The data contain more than 2,000,000 clones, just over 90% of them singletons. This specimen belongs to a study of shared clonotypes between healthy human individuals. Germline CDR1 is GTSNPN and CDR2 is SVGIG (reference sequence). The CDR3 contains 13 residues. Trimming took off 1 base at V and 3 bases at J, with 10 bases between the two ends. J is TRBJ2-7 and V is TRBV30; no definite D call. The sequencing input was naive CD4+ T cells sorted from blood. Indicated subset: CD45RA+ positively selected. This receptor was obtained from a man aged 18 to 29 in good health. The chain's CDR3 is CAWSESLNYEQYF. DNA for the CDR3: TGTGCCTGGAGTGAGTCTCTCAACTACGAGCAGTACTTC. Full variable domain (remainder filled in from reference TRBV30 and TRBJ2-7): SQTIHQWPATLVQPVGSPLSLECTVEGTSNPNLYWYRQAAGRGLQLLFYSVGIGQISSEVPQNLSASRPQDRQFILSSKKLLLSDSGFYLCAWSESLNYEQYFGPGTRLTVT.